These 19 T cell receptor beta chains originate from one sample sequenced in a study of PD-1 blockade in classical Hodgkin lymphoma. Data came from immunoSEQ multiplex PCR; TCRdb stores just in-frame clones and leaves some out. The sample lists about 21,000 clones; 74% were seen once. Autologous stem cell transplantation was followed by relapse in every patient, and brentuximab vedotin exposure varied. Material: peripheral blood mononuclear cells (PBMCs), obtained at baseline. All receptors come from a human donor with classical Hodgkin lymphoma.

This clone came up once. CDR3 DNA sequence: TGTGCCAGCAGCACCTGGGACAGCCGTGACCAAATCAGGGAGCTGTTTTTT. Protein product: CASSTWDSRDQIRELFF. V usage is TRBV5-5 and J usage is TRBJ2-2, with TRBD1 matching over 7 bases. The CDR3 runs to 17 residues. Germline CDR1 SGHKS, CDR2 YYEKEE (reference sequence). Unmatched junction bases numbered 18, after V lost 4 bases and J lost 9 bases.

V and J are TRBV4-1 and TRBJ1-3; unclear D gene. Deletions cut 4 bases from V and 6 bases from J, with 10 bases between. Germline V lookup: CDR1 MGHRA, CDR2 YSYEKL. The CDR3 spans 13 residues. The CDR3 coding sequence is TGCGCCAGCAGCCGACCGAGGGAAAACACCATATATTTT. Its protein product is CASSRPRENTIYF.

The V call is TRBV5-6, the J call TRBJ2-3, with D perhaps assigned TRBD1 or TRBD2 (6 bases each). Germline CDR1 reads SGHDT; CDR2 reads YYEEEE. The CDR3 covers 15 residues. Trimming removed 1 base at V and 5 bases at J, with 14 bases between. The CDR3 DNA is TGTGCCAGCAGCTTGAGCTTAGGGGGGCGAGATACGCAGTATTTT. This gives the protein CASSLSLGGRDTQYF.

In its sample, this clone was seen many times. J is TRBJ1-1 and V is TRBV27; a weak D match, TRBD1 (5 bases). Deletions cut 11 bases from V and 6 bases from J, with 13 bases between. Germline CDR1 and CDR2: MNHEY and SMNVEV (reference sequence). This CDR3 region has 11 residues. CDR3 residues: CAFRVGAEAFF. DNA for the CDR3: TGTGCCTTCAGGGTTGGGGCTGAAGCTTTCTTT.

V is TRBV14 and J is TRBJ1-1, with a possible D match to TRBD1 (5 bases). This CDR3 spans 16 amino acids. Trimming stripped 0 bases from V and 1 base from J, with 12 bases between. Germline V gene lookup returns CDR1 SGHDN and CDR2 FVKESK. Written as DNA, the CDR3 is TGTGCCAGCAGCCAAGATCCCAGACAGAGGAACACTGAAGCTTTCTTT. Residues: CASSQDPRQRNTEAFF.

The V gene is TRBV25-1, the J gene TRBJ1-2, with 12 positions matching TRBD1. V lost 6 bases and J lost 8; bases outside the gene matches: 10. CDR3 length: 15 residues. CDR1 is MGHDK and CDR2 is SYGVNS in the germline V gene. In DNA, the CDR3 is TGTGCCAGCAGGGGGACAGGGGGCTCCCGTTGGGGCTACACCTTC. It yields the protein CASRGTGGSRWGYTF.

The chain couples TRBV18 to TRBJ1-4, with a tentative D call TRBD1 (5 bases). From germline, CDR1 is KGHSH and CDR2 LQKENI. The CDR3 runs to 16 residues. The V gene lost 2 bases and the J gene lost 0 bases, with 10 bases spanning the gap. The CDR3 loop reads CASSPRAGATNEKLFF. The CDR3 nucleotides are TGTGCCAGCTCACCAAGGGCGGGGGCAACTAATGAAAAACTGTTTTTT.

Details on this clone: A much larger clone lies one base from this, so it may be a read error. Other DNA sequences in the same sample also yield this CDR3. The chain carries TRBV7-2 and TRBJ1-2; D not resolved. V was cut by 2 bases and J by 8 bases, with 15 bases left in between. From germline, CDR1 is SGHTA and CDR2 FQGNSA. The CDR3 has 14 amino acids. The CDR3 bases are TGTGCCAGCAGCTTACAGAACAGAGTTTCAGGCTACACCTTC. This gives the protein CASSLQNRVSGYTF.

The V call is TRBV6-4, the J call TRBJ2-2; possibly TRBD1 or TRBD2 for D (6 bases each). Trimming removed 4 bases from V and 6 bases from J, with 12 bases in between. The CDR3 has 14 residues. Germline-derived CDR1 and CDR2 are MRHNA and SNTAGT. The CDR3 nucleotides read TGTGCCAGCAGTGTGGAGGGGGGCGCCGGGGAGCTGTTTTTT. Its translation: CASSVEGGAGELFF.

The gene calls are TRBV7-2 and TRBJ2-2, with 15 bases lining up with TRBD2. The ends lost 4 bases at V and 15 bases at J; junction bases unmatched: 12. Germline V CDR1 and CDR2: SGHTA, FQGNSA. The CDR3 sequence is 16 residues long. CDR3 region: CASSSGLAGGRVELFF. The CDR3 DNA is TGTGCCAGCAGCTCCGGACTAGCGGGGGGGCGGGTTGAGTTGTTTTTT.

Concerning this clone: The sample has other DNA sequences that encode this CDR3 too. The V and J genes are TRBV11-3 and TRBJ1-1; D unresolved. The CDR3 extends over 13 amino acids. V lost 0 bases and J 0 bases, leaving 2 bases between the germline ends. Germline CDR1 is SGHNT and CDR2 is YENEEA. CDR3 sequence (DNA): TGTGCCAGCAGCTTAGAAGTGAACACTGAAGCTTTCTTT. As protein: CASSLEVNTEAFF. Drawing the rest from reference TRBV11-3 and TRBJ1-1, the complete variable domain is EAGVVQSPRYKIIEKKQPVAFWCNPISGHNTLYWYLQNLGQGPELLIRYENEEAVDDSQLPKDRFSAERLKGVDSTLKIQPAELGDSAVYLCASSLEVNTEAFFGQGTRLTVV.

A few counts support this clone. The genes are TRBV30 and TRBJ1-6; D might be TRBD1 (5 bases). V was trimmed by 8 bases and J by 14 bases, leaving 16 bases between them. CDR1 GTSNPN and CDR2 SVGIG come from the germline V gene (reference sequence). CDR3 length: 11 amino acids. The CDR3 DNA follows: TGTGCCCCCTGGGCAGGGAGTACCCTCCACTTT. Translation gives CAPWAGSTLHF.

Here the CDR3 reads CASAIFPGHGAGEQYF. CDR3 sequence (DNA): TGTGCCAGTGCCATTTTCCCGGGACACGGAGCGGGCGAGCAGTACTTC. The chain uses TRBV10-3 and TRBJ2-7; D tentatively reads TRBD1 or TRBD2 (6 bases each). Germline V gene lookup returns CDR1 ENHRY and CDR2 SYGVKD. The length of the CDR3 is 16 residues. V lost 10 bases, J lost 6 bases, and 28 bases lay in between.

The chain employs TRBV6-5 and TRBJ1-1; D remains unclear. This CDR3 is 14 amino acids long. V was trimmed by 2 bases and J by 0 bases, leaving 7 bases between them. The germline V gene encodes CDR1 MNHEY and CDR2 SVGAGI. In DNA, the CDR3 is TGTGCCAGCAGTTACCGGGGATTGAACACTGAAGCTTTCTTT. It yields the protein CASSYRGLNTEAFF.

The genes are TRBV4-3 and TRBJ2-5, with D uncertain. Germline V gene data show CDR1 as LGHNA and CDR2 as YSLEER. V lost 0 bases and J 3 bases, leaving 8 bases between the germline ends. The CDR3 consists of 14 residues. In DNA, the CDR3 is TGCGCCAGCAGCCAAGATGCAGGAGAAGAGACCCAGTACTTC. This gives the protein CASSQDAGEETQYF.

The chain links TRBV12-5 to TRBJ1-5; 7 bases are shared with TRBD1. Trimming at V came to 3 bases and at J to 3 bases, leaving 11 bases not matched to a gene. The CDR3 runs 17 residues. Germline lookup yields CDR1 LGHNT and CDR2 FRNRAP. DNA of the CDR3: TGTGCTAGTGGTTTAGTAACAGGGGCTAACTCCAATCAGCCCCAGCATTTT. It is translated as CASGLVTGANSNQPQHF.

V is TRBV2 and J is TRBJ2-5; D is uncertain. Looked up from germline, CDR1 is SNHLY and CDR2 is FYNNEI. Trimming left V 4 bases short and J 5 bases short, with 8 bases between. The CDR3 spans 12 residues. The CDR3 loop is CASSVSPETQYF. In DNA, the CDR3 is TGTGCCAGCAGTGTGTCCCCGGAGACCCAGTACTTC.

This clone has only a few counts. This chain links TRBV6-5 with TRBJ1-2; no definite D call. The germline V gene has CDR1 MNHEY and CDR2 SVGAGI. Trimming removed 7 bases from V and 4 bases from J, with 19 bases in between. This CDR3 spans 15 amino acids. The CDR3 nucleotides read TGTGCCAGCACCCCCTACGAGGGCGGCTTCTATGGCTACACCTTC. Translating gives CASTPYEGGFYGYTF.

The chain joins TRBV28 to TRBJ1-5; D is undetermined. Germline V lookup: CDR1 MDHEN, CDR2 SYDVKM. The CDR3 runs to 14 residues. Deletions cut 6 bases from V and 5 bases from J, with 14 bases between. The chain's CDR3 is CASRGGYKDQPQHF. The CDR3 coding sequence is TGTGCCAGCAGGGGTGGTTATAAGGATCAGCCCCAGCATTTT.